Listed below are T cell receptor beta chains from one sample, sequenced in a study of OX40 agonist ivuxolimab in advanced cancers. Assay used: immunoSEQ multiplex PCR; TCRdb lists only in-frame clones, some missing. Of some 35,000 clones in the sample, roughly 80% were seen once. Sequences were derived from CD4+ or CD8+ T cells sorted from blood, sampled in a trial of the OX40 agonist ivuxolimab. The receptor set was obtained from an adult with an advanced solid tumor such as melanoma, head and neck, liver or kidney cancer. The CDR3 runs from the conserved cysteine through the conserved F or W. D genes are given only for firm matches. Only some rows state a clone size, as once, few, many or a class for expanded clones.

size,D,J,V,CDR3,DNA
NA,NA,TRBJ2-1,TRBV19,CASSTTGLEQFF,TGTGCCAGTAGTACGACCGGCCTAGAGCAGTTCTTC
once,NA,TRBJ1-5,TRBV10-3,CAISSTDNSNQPQHF,TGTGCCATCAGTTCGACAGATAATAGCAATCAGCCCCAGCATTTT
NA,TRBD2,TRBJ2-2,TRBV5-1,CASSSRLAGNTGELFF,TGCGCCAGCAGCTCACGACTAGCGGGCAACACCGGGGAGCTGTTTTTT
NA,NA,TRBJ1-1,TRBV6-5,CASSYSGRAFF,TGTGCCAGCAGTTACTCAGGGAGGGCTTTCTTT
NA,NA,TRBJ2-7,TRBV10-3,CAIRLTGGEQYF,TGTGCCATCAGACTTACCGGCGGGGAGCAGTACTTC
NA,NA,TRBJ2-1,TRBV27,CATRLDLSSYNEQFF,TGTGCCACCAGGTTGGACCTTAGCTCCTACAATGAGCAGTTCTTC
NA,NA,TRBJ2-1,TRBV7-9,CASSLRADFSYNEQFF,TGTGCCAGCAGCTTAAGAGCAGACTTCTCCTACAATGAGCAGTTCTTC
NA,NA,TRBJ2-2,TRBV2,CASSELATNTGELFF,TGTGCCAGCAGTGAACTAGCGACGAACACCGGGGAGCTGTTTTTT
NA,TRBD2,TRBJ2-1,TRBV29-1,CSVRLAGGPGSYNEQFF,TGCAGCGTAAGACTAGCGGGAGGGCCGGGCTCCTACAATGAGCAGTTCTTC
NA,NA,TRBJ2-7,TRBV4-1,CASSQDWRVTYEQYF,TGCGCCAGCAGCCAAGATTGGCGGGTAACCTACGAGCAGTACTTC
NA,NA,TRBJ2-5,TRBV5-1,CASSPGDRTQETQYF,TGCGCCAGCAGCCCAGGTGACAGGACCCAAGAGACCCAGTACTTC
NA,TRBD1,TRBJ2-7,TRBV9,CASSVSPGQPYEQYF,TGTGCCAGCAGCGTATCCCCGGGACAGCCCTACGAGCAGTACTTC
once,NA,TRBJ2-1,TRBV4-3,CASSQDGDGGGEQFF,TGCGCCAGCAGCCAAGATGGCGACGGTGGGGGTGAGCAGTTCTTC
few,NA,TRBJ2-3,TRBV10-3,CAISESNGTPQYF,TGTGCCATCAGTGAGTCAAATGGGACTCCGCAGTATTTT
NA,TRBD2,TRBJ2-2,TRBV7-6,CASSLGTSGANTGELFF,TGTGCCAGCAGCTTAGGGACTAGCGGCGCGAACACCGGGGAGCTGTTTTTT
NA,NA,TRBJ1-5,TRBV2,CASSGNSNQPQHF,TGTGCCAGCAGCGGGAATAGCAATCAGCCCCAGCATTTT
once,NA,TRBJ2-3,TRBV18,CASSLRTVGGESTDTQYF,TGTGCCAGCTCCCTCAGGACTGTGGGGGGAGAAAGCACAGATACGCAGTATTTT
NA,NA,TRBJ1-1,TRBV6-1,CATKENTEAFF,TGTGCCACCAAAGAGAACACTGAAGCTTTCTTT
NA,TRBD2,TRBJ2-3,TRBV27,CASSGSTGTSATYF,TGTGCCAGCAGTGGATCAACCGGGACTAGCGCGACGTATTTT
NA,NA,TRBJ1-5,TRBV6-6,CASSGSDWGNQPQHF,TGTGCCAGCAGTGGATCGGATTGGGGCAATCAGCCCCAGCATTTT
NA,NA,TRBJ2-2,TRBV4-1,CASSQEGGGGVGGELFF,TGCGCCAGCAGCCAAGAAGGTGGAGGGGGCGTTGGCGGGGAGCTGTTTTTT
NA,TRBD1,TRBJ1-1,TRBV5-4,CASSPGQGQKNTEAFF,TGTGCCAGCAGCCCTGGCCAGGGACAGAAGAACACTGAAGCTTTCTTT
NA,NA,TRBJ2-4,TRBV6-5,CASSYFHGPKNIQYF,TGTGCCAGCAGTTACTTTCACGGTCCGAAAAACATTCAGTACTTC
NA,NA,TRBJ2-3,TRBV6-5,CASSYSPTSSTDTQYF,TGTGCCAGCAGTTACTCGCCGACTTCTAGCACAGATACGCAGTATTTT
NA,NA,TRBJ2-1,TRBV7-2,CASSPQGYEQFF,TGTGCCAGCAGCCCACAGGGCTATGAGCAGTTCTTC
NA,TRBD1,TRBJ2-3,TRBV5-1,CASSSGQGAVDTQYF,TGCGCCAGCAGCTCGGGACAGGGGGCTGTAGATACGCAGTATTTT